This paragraph covers one T cell receptor (beta chain) sequence. Its antigen remains unknown. The data originate from a study of cytotoxic CD8 clonotypes in ibrutinib-treated CLL. Study context: Patients: 11 to 12 relapsed/refractory, roughly 15 treatment-naive, approximately 18 IGHV unmutated.

The method was immunoSEQ multiplex PCR; TCRdb's version includes in-frame clones alone and lacks a portion of them. The data contain some 13,000 clones, about 55% of them singletons. Investigators sourced 1.5 to 2 micrograms of genomic DNA from cryopreserved PBMCs for TCR beta libraries. Study observations and caveats: Sustained-remission patients were sampled at different times than progressing patients were.

The sequence derives from a human donor with chronic lymphocytic leukemia. Specimen: PBMCs, collected at an approximately 26-month disease-progression time point, from a patient treated with ibrutinib.

The CDR3 DNA follows: TGCGCCAGCAGCTTGGAGGGGGGAAGAGATTCACCCCTCCACTTT. Translated, it gives CASSLEGGRDSPLHF. The V gene is TRBV5-1, the J gene TRBJ1-6, with D tentatively TRBD1 (6 bases). Trimming took off 0 bases at V and 8 bases at J, with 12 bases between the two ends. Germline V gene lookup returns CDR1 SGHRS and CDR2 YFSETQ. The CDR3 length is 15 residues.